The T cell receptor (beta chain) under discussion was sequenced for a study of shared clonotypes between healthy human individuals. Using immunoSEQ multiplex PCR, the repertoire was profiled, and TCRdb retains in-frame clones only, with some absent. Here the sample spans about 490,000 clones, roughly 80% being singletons. V was clipped by 5 bases and J by 1 base; unmatched bases: 4. The CDR3 is made up of 15 amino acids. Germline V gene lookup returns CDR1 SGHVS and CDR2 FQNEAQ. The sample taken for sequencing was PBMCs. This TCR was sampled from a woman aged 35 to 49 in good health. Some clones in this sample may be carry-over from other donors' samples. This chain connects TRBV7-8 to TRBJ2-1; TRBD2 aligns across 8 bases. CDR3 bases: TGTGCCAGCAGCCCCGAGCGGGGGTCCTACAATGAGCAGTTCTTC. Its protein product is CASSPERGSYNEQFF.